The 12 T cell receptor beta chains presented below share a single source sample, sequenced in a study of blood T cell repertoires in COVID-19. Sequencing was performed with immunoSEQ multiplex PCR; in TCRdb, only in-frame clones are kept and a portion is missing. The table records around 300,000 clones, just under 90% of them present only once. What was sequenced was PBMCs or T cells enriched from blood (not recorded which). The receptors originated from a woman aged 60-75 years who had recovered from COVID-19.

V is TRBV5-1 and J is TRBJ1-5; D perhaps matches TRBD1 (5 bases). V shed 0 bases and J shed 5 bases, with 15 bases lying between them. CDR1 is SGHRS, CDR2 YFSETQ, per germline. This CDR3 is 16 amino acids long. CDR3 coding DNA: TGCGCCAGCAGCTTGGTTCCAGGGAGGGAGGATCAGCCCCAGCATTTT. Translating gives CASSLVPGREDQPQHF.

This clone was detected only a few times. The V and J genes are TRBV5-6 and TRBJ2-1; the D gene is possibly TRBD2 (5 bases). CDR3 length: 15 amino acids. The V end lost 0 bases, the J end lost 1 base, and 8 bases lay between the germline ends. CDR1 is SGHDT, CDR2 YYEEEE, per germline. CDR3: CASSLAQRSYNEQFF. DNA of the CDR3: TGTGCCAGCAGCTTGGCCCAGCGGTCCTACAATGAGCAGTTCTTC.

The chain combines TRBV7-8 with TRBJ1-4, with 9 bases matching TRBD1. V was pared by 3 bases and J by 6 bases, with 8 bases of the junction left unmatched. Germline CDR1 SGHVS, CDR2 FQNEAQ. The CDR3 is made up of 16 amino acids. The CDR3 DNA follows: TGTGCCAGCAGCTTTTGGCCACAGGGGGCATATGAAAAACTGTTTTTT. Translated, it gives CASSFWPQGAYEKLFF.

The rearrangement links TRBV24-1 to TRBJ2-2; maybe TRBD2 (5 bases). The germline V and J ends were trimmed by 2 bases and 7 bases, with 13 bases remaining between them. Germline CDR1 reads KGHDR; CDR2 reads SFDVKD. The CDR3 has 15 amino acids. CDR3 residues: CATSDSRTGVGELFF. The CDR3 coding sequence is TGTGCCACCAGTGATTCCCGGACTGGGGTCGGGGAGCTGTTTTTT.

The chain uses TRBV7-9 and TRBJ2-7, with D possibly TRBD2 on 6 matching bases. Trimming cost V 2 bases and J 0 bases, with 17 bases left between them. The CDR3 spans 17 residues. Germline V lookup: CDR1 SEHNR, CDR2 FQNEAQ (reference sequence). The CDR3 here is CASSLRVGRDHSYEQYF. DNA for the CDR3: TGTGCCAGCAGCTTAAGAGTAGGGCGGGACCACTCCTACGAGCAGTACTTC.

This clone was observed a handful of times. The rearrangement uses TRBV28 and TRBJ1-3; weak D call: TRBD1 (6 bases). CDR1 and CDR2 from the germline V gene are MDHEN and SYDVKM. V lost 7 bases and J 0 bases, leaving 10 bases between the germline ends. The CDR3 runs to 14 residues. The CDR3 region is CASIKGGSGNTIYF. CDR3 bases: TGTGCCAGCATTAAAGGGGGCTCTGGAAACACCATATATTTT.

The J gene is TRBJ1-1, the V gene TRBV2; 8 positions agree with TRBD1. The CDR3 spans 15 residues. The V and J ends lost 2 bases and 3 bases, in that order; junction bases with no gene match: 5. CDR1 is SNHLY and CDR2 is FYNNEI in the germline V gene. CDR3 nucleotide sequence: TGTGCCAGCAGTGAAAGTTGGACAGGGTACACTGAAGCTTTCTTT. This codes for CASSESWTGYTEAFF. Using reference TRBV2 and TRBJ1-1 for the parts outside the CDR3, the full variable domain is EPEVTQTPSHQVTQMGQEVILRCVPISNHLYFYWYRQILGQKVEFLVSFYNNEISEKSEIFDDQFSVERPDGSNFTLKIRSTKLEDSAMYFCASSESWTGYTEAFFGQGTRLTVV.

The chain links TRBV30 to TRBJ1-2; unclear D gene. The CDR3 runs 14 residues. Germline lookup yields CDR1 GTSNPN and CDR2 SVGIG (reference sequence). V lost 2 bases and J lost 4, with 14 bases in between. The CDR3 coding sequence is TGTGCCTGGAGTACCAGATCGCATATCTATGGCTACACCTTC. Translating it yields CAWSTRSHIYGYTF.

This chain joins TRBV5-1 and TRBJ1-1; 7 bases agree with TRBD1. Germline CDR1 reads SGHRS; CDR2 reads YFSETQ. V shed 4 bases and J 1 base; nucleotides not matched to a gene: 4. CDR3 length: 14 residues. The CDR3 DNA reads as TGCGCCAGCAGCCAACAGGGGACGAACACTGAAGCTTTCTTT. The encoded protein is CASSQQGTNTEAFF.

The V call is TRBV7-8, the J call TRBJ1-1; D unclear. The CDR3 extends over 13 amino acids. Trimming pared 0 bases from V and 3 bases from J, leaving 5 bases between. Germline V gene data show CDR1 as SGHVS and CDR2 as FQNEAQ. The CDR3 is CASSLASDTEAFF. Written as DNA, the CDR3 is TGTGCCAGCAGCTTAGCTAGTGACACTGAAGCTTTCTTT. The full variable domain, in which reference TRBV7-8 and TRBJ1-1 provide the parts outside the CDR3, is GAGVSQSPRYKVAKRGQDVALRCDPISGHVSLFWYQQALGQGPEFLTYFQNEAQLDKSGLPSDRFFAERPEGSVSTLKIQRTQQEDSAVYLCASSLASDTEAFFGQGTRLTVV.

The chain employs TRBV3-1 (or the pseudogene TRBV3-2) and TRBJ1-1; D remains unclear. Trimming removed 0 bases at V and 1 base at J, with 12 bases between. The CDR3 spans 16 residues. CDR1 LGHDT and CDR2 YNNKEL come from the germline V gene (reference sequence). The CDR3 coding sequence is TGTGCCAGCAGCCAAGAGAGGGTCCCACCGAACACTGAAGCTTTCTTT. As protein: CASSQERVPPNTEAFF.

The chain recombines TRBV3-1 (or the pseudogene TRBV3-2) with TRBJ1-2, with a possible D match to TRBD1 (5 bases). Germline V gene data show CDR1 as LGHDT and CDR2 as YNNKEL (reference sequence). The CDR3 is 14 residues long. Between the trimmed V and J ends, which lost 2 bases and 4 bases, there was a span of 11 bases. The CDR3 region is CASSQLGVPYGYTF. As DNA, the CDR3 is TGTGCCAGCAGCCAATTAGGGGTGCCCTATGGCTACACCTTC.